This TCR beta chain stems from a study of cytomegalovirus exposure and HLA in healthy donors. A word on this clone: Its target is unknown.

Researchers ran the PCR with 60 Vbeta and 13 Jbeta primers. Clones were sequenced by immunoSEQ multiplex PCR, and TCRdb holds only the in-frame ones, with some missing. Among under 200,000 clones listed, about four fifths were seen once. Study observations and caveats: It was likely that a cluster of highly shared sequence variants was a sequencing artifact. TCR beta sequences reportedly predicted most subjects' HLA-A and HLA-B alleles accurately. Analyses of presence/absence relied on an assumption of roughly uniform sequencing depth across donors. The study put 150 to 200 TCR beta chains on its list as cytomegalovirus-associated.

There are 14 residues in the CDR3. Trimming left V 0 bases short and J 2 bases short, with 7 bases between. Germline V gene sequence: CDR1 MNHEY, CDR2 SVGAGI. The genes are TRBV6-5 and TRBJ2-5, with D possibly TRBD2 on 6 matching bases. Sequencing input: PBMCs. The clonotype originates from a woman in her forties or fifties in good health and CMV-seronegative. CDR3 bases: TGTGCCAGCAGTTACTCGGGGGGACAAGAGACCCAGTACTTC. The encoded protein is CASSYSGGQETQYF.